This T cell receptor (beta chain) is drawn from a study of blood T cells in healthy people across ages. Trimming removed 7 bases at V and 2 bases at J, with 14 bases between. The CDR3 contains 14 residues. Germline CDR1 reads SNHLY; CDR2 reads FYNNEI. PCR was performed a second time for roughly 7 to 12 cycles using a sample-barcoded 5' primer and a J-beta primer mix. TCRdb analysed the 5' RACE reads with MiXCR anew, one entry per CDR3 protein. This table has 650,000 to 1,000,000 distinct CDR3 sequences, 36% appearing once. Sequenced material: blood. V is TRBV2 and J is TRBJ1-2, with D perhaps matching TRBD1 (6 bases). The receptor was derived from a man aged 18 to 30 in good health. CDR3 DNA sequence: TGTGCCAGCAACAGGGACCGCAACAACTATGGCTACACCTTC. Protein sequence: CASNRDRNNYGYTF.